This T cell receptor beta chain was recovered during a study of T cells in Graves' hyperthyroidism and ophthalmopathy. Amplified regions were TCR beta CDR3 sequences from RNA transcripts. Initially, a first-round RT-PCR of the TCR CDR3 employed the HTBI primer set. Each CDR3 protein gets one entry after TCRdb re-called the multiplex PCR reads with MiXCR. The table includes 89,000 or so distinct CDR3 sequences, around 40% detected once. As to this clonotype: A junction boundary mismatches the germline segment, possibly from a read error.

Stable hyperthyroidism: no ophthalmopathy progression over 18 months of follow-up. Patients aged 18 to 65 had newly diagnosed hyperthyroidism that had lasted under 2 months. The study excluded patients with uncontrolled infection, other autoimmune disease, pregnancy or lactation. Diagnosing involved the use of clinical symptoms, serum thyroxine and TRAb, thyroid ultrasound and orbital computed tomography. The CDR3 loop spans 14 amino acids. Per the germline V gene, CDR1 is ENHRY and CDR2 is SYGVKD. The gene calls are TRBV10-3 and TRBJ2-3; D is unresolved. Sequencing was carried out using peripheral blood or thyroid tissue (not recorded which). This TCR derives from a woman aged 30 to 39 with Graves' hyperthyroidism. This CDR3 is CVISDGRRTDTQYF. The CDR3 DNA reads TGTGTCATCAGTGATGGTCGTCGTACAGATACGCAGTATTTT.